This T cell receptor (beta chain) was observed in a study of blood T cells in healthy people across ages. For every donor, a draw yielded roughly 10 milliliters of peripheral blood. PBMCs, at least 7 million per sample, were isolated. The extraction recovered at least 6 micrograms of total RNA per sample. CDR1 is DFQATT and CDR2 is SNEGSKA in the germline V gene (reference sequence). The CDR3 contains 15 residues. With V trimmed by 6 bases and J by 5 bases, 9 bases remained unmatched. Sample-barcoded 5' priming and a J-beta primer mix drove a second PCR of roughly 6 to 12 cycles. TCRdb independently ran MiXCR on the 5' RACE reads; one entry per CDR3 protein. This sample yields about 800,000 distinct CDR3 sequences, of which more than 20% are seen a single time; more than 3% belongs to the top ten. These sequences were also reported in another study, on T cells of mothers and their children. That study adds: Maternal samples each gave over 8.5 million TCR beta CDR3 reads, and child samples some 2.8 million each.

Sample: blood. The sequence was obtained from a boy between 10 and 17 years old in good health. The chain combines TRBV20-1 with TRBJ2-7, with 14 bases aligning to TRBD2. The CDR3 protein is CSATSGRASEDEQYF. The DNA for the CDR3 is TGCAGTGCGACTAGCGGGAGGGCCTCGGAGGACGAGCAGTACTTC.